These 29 T cell receptor beta chains were all obtained from the same sample, sequenced in a study of siplizumab effects on memory and regulatory T cells. Repertoires were generated with immunoSEQ multiplex PCR, while TCRdb's copy carries only in-frame clones and drops some. This sample has about 100,000 clones; around 94% occur once, and the top ten carry roughly 0.61%. Sample: Tregs sorted from blood. These receptors all come from a human donor in good health.

The genes are TRBV28 and TRBJ2-3; 11 bases match TRBD2. The CDR3 contains 17 residues. Trimming cost V 2 bases and J 0 bases; bases outside gene matches: 4. Germline lookup yields CDR1 MDHEN and CDR2 SYDVKM. CDR3 nucleotides: TGTGCCAGCAGTTTACAGACTAGCGGGACTAGCACAGATACGCAGTATTTT. Its protein is CASSLQTSGTSTDTQYF.

This chain connects TRBV6-6 to TRBJ1-3; D not resolved. V shed 0 bases and J shed 4 bases, with 10 bases lying between them. Germline V gene sequence: CDR1 MNHNY, CDR2 SVGAGI (reference sequence). The CDR3 extends over 15 amino acids. The CDR3 sequence is CASSYSKAFGNTIYF. The CDR3 region has the DNA TGTGCCAGCAGTTACTCGAAAGCGTTCGGAAACACCATATATTTT.

To note about this clone: At one end, the junction sequence differs from germline, possibly due to a read error. The CDR3 loop is CASSLSGRADVLIF. The CDR3 DNA sequence: TGTGCCAGCAGCTTAAGCGGCAGGGCCGACGTATTGATCTTT. The chain joins TRBV7-3 to TRBJ1-1; D might be TRBD1 (5 bases). The CDR3 spans 14 residues. Germline assignment: CDR1 SGHTA and CDR2 FQGTGA.

The chain employs TRBV6-6 and TRBJ1-2, with 9 bases fitting TRBD1. J was trimmed by 8 bases and V by 5 bases; bases with no gene match: 12. This CDR3 has 15 amino acids. Germline CDR1 reads MNHNY; CDR2 reads SVGAGI (reference sequence). The chain's CDR3 is CASSTLTGGAEGYTF. For the CDR3, the DNA is TGTGCCAGCAGTACGTTAACAGGGGGCGCGGAAGGCTACACCTTC.

V usage is TRBV7-2 and J usage is TRBJ1-3; the D gene is possibly TRBD1 (6 bases). The CDR3 has 14 residues. The germline CDR1 and CDR2 sequences are SGHTA and FQGNSA. The V gene lost 4 bases and the J gene lost 2 bases, with 9 bases spanning the gap. The CDR3 is CASSSHRAGNTIYF. DNA of the CDR3: TGTGCCAGCAGCTCCCACAGGGCTGGAAACACCATATATTTT.

Written as DNA, the CDR3 is TGTGCCAGCAGCCCACTAGCGGGTGTATTCTACGAGCAGTACTTC. Residues: CASSPLAGVFYEQYF. The rearrangement joins TRBV14 to TRBJ2-7, with 9 bases fitting TRBD2. The V gene's germline CDR1 is SGHDN and CDR2 FVKESK. V lost 4 bases, J lost 3 bases, and 7 bases stayed unmatched. The CDR3 has 15 amino acids.

The J gene is TRBJ2-7, the V gene TRBV28; D may be TRBD2 (5 bases). V lost 2 bases to trimming and J lost 3 bases, with 14 bases between them. CDR3 length: 15 residues. CDR1 and CDR2 (germline): MDHEN, SYDVKM. The CDR3 loop reads CASSLGWLARYEQYF. CDR3 bases: TGTGCCAGCAGTTTAGGTTGGCTAGCCCGCTACGAGCAGTACTTC.

This chain links TRBV11-2 with TRBJ2-7, with TRBD2 as a possible D gene (6 bases). The V gene's germline CDR1 is SGHAT and CDR2 FQNNGV. V lost 3 bases to trimming and J lost 2 bases, with 17 bases between them. CDR3 length equals 16 residues. CDR3 region: CASSFPGGGTTYEQYF. In DNA, the CDR3 is TGTGCCAGCAGCTTCCCCGGCGGCGGGACCACCTACGAGCAGTACTTC.

The chain joins TRBV15 to TRBJ1-1; D uncertain. The CDR3 runs 14 residues. Trimming took 0 bases from V and 6 from J, leaving 11 bases between them. Germline V gene data show CDR1 as LNHNV and CDR2 as YYDKDF (reference sequence). The CDR3 sequence: CATSRDREQPEAFF. As DNA, the CDR3 is TGTGCCACCAGCAGAGATCGAGAGCAGCCTGAAGCTTTCTTT.

The chain employs TRBV29-1 and TRBJ2-1, with D maybe TRBD2 (6 bases). The CDR3 spans 14 residues. Germline-derived CDR1 and CDR2 are SQVTM and ANQGSEA. V gave up 4 bases and J gave up 3 bases, with 13 bases separating them. CDR3 nucleotide sequence: TGCAGCGTTGGCGGGACGACCAACTACAATGAGCAGTTCTTC. Its translation is CSVGGTTNYNEQFF.

The chain has TRBV11-1 and TRBJ1-5; perhaps TRBD1 as D (5 bases). CDR3 length: 13 amino acids. Per the germline V gene, CDR1 is SGHAT and CDR2 is FQDESV (reference sequence). Trimming removed 1 base from V and 11 bases from J, with 12 bases in between. In DNA, the CDR3 is TGTGCCAGCAGCTTAGACCCAGGGAAGGCCCAGCATTTT. Protein product: CASSLDPGKAQHF. The whole variable domain, filled in from reference TRBV11-1 and TRBJ1-5, reads EAEVAQSPRYKITEKSQAVAFWCDPISGHATLYWYRQILGQGPELLVQFQDESVVDDSQLPKDRFSAERLKGVDSTLKIQPAELGDSAMYLCASSLDPGKAQHFGDGTRLSIL.

The rearrangement joins TRBV27 to TRBJ1-1; a possible D gene is TRBD1 (5 bases). This CDR3 is built from 13 residues. CDR1 and CDR2 from the germline V gene are MNHEY and SMNVEV (reference sequence). Trimming took 7 bases from V and 11 from J, leaving 20 bases between them. In DNA, the CDR3 is TGTGCCAGCAACGATCATTTTGCGGGGCGGGCTTTCTTT. As protein: CASNDHFAGRAFF.

This chain connects TRBV23-1 to TRBJ2-2; no clear D. TRBV23-1 is reported as an ORF; its role is uncertain. The CDR3 totals 17 residues. The V gene lost 8 bases and the J gene lost 4 bases, with 23 bases spanning the gap. The CDR3 DNA reads TGCGCCAGCCTATTAGTAGGTGGCCCGATAGCCACCGGGGAGCTGTTTTTT. Translated, it gives CASLLVGGPIATGELFF.

This chain joins TRBV7-2 and TRBJ2-5, with D unresolved. Germline assignment: CDR1 SGHTA and CDR2 FQGNSA. Trimming left V 1 base short and J 7 bases short, with 10 bases between. This CDR3 spans 13 amino acids. CDR3 nucleotides: TGTGCCAGCAGCTTAGAAATTTTCGGGACCCAGTACTTC. This sequence encodes CASSLEIFGTQYF.

The chain recombines TRBV27 with TRBJ1-1; D is perhaps TRBD1 (6 bases). There are 15 residues in the CDR3. CDR1 MNHEY and CDR2 SMNVEV come from the germline V gene (reference sequence). Between the trimmed V and J ends, which lost 8 bases and 5 bases, there was a span of 21 bases. The CDR3 DNA sequence: TGTGCCAGCCGGATTCGTAGAGGGGGTCAGACTGAAGCTTTCTTT. Encoded protein: CASRIRRGGQTEAFF.

This clone occurred once. The rearrangement joins TRBV27 to TRBJ1-6; no reliable D call. The ends were cut back, 7 bases at V and 5 bases at J, with 12 bases in the middle. This CDR3 has 14 residues. Germline V gene data show CDR1 as MNHEY and CDR2 as SMNVEV (reference sequence). The CDR3: CASNNGLNNSPLHF. The CDR3 bases are TGTGCCAGCAATAATGGGCTTAATAATTCACCCCTCCACTTT.

CDR3 sequence reads: CASSDRIREFF. The CDR3 DNA reads TGTGCCAGCTCAGATCGGATCCGGGAGTTCTTC. This rearrangement joins TRBV18 to TRBJ2-1; the D is unclear. Germline CDR1 is KGHSH and CDR2 is LQKENI. Trimming removed 5 bases from V and 14 bases from J, with 13 bases in between. The length of the CDR3 is 11 residues. Combining the CDR3 with reference TRBV18 and TRBJ2-1 gives the whole variable domain NAGVMQNPRHLVRRRGQEARLRCSPMKGHSHVYWYRQLPEEGLKFMVYLQKENIIDESGMPKERFSAEFPKEGPSILRIQQVVRGDSAAYFCASSDRIREFFGPGTRLTVL.

V is TRBV29-1 and J is TRBJ2-7, with a weak D call TRBD2 (5 bases). The CDR3 runs to 13 residues. CDR1 and CDR2 (germline): SQVTM, ANQGSEA. V lost 6 bases, J lost 2 bases, and 14 bases lay in between. DNA for the CDR3: TGCAGCGTGGTACCGGGATCCCCCTACGAGCAGTACTTC. It specifies CSVVPGSPYEQYF.

The chain employs TRBV12-5 and TRBJ1-1; D gene uncertain. Germline CDR1 LGHNT, CDR2 FRNRAP. The length of the CDR3 is 12 residues. V was cut by 6 bases and J by 7 bases, with 12 bases left in between. CDR3 DNA: TGTGCTAGTGGCCGACGGCTCGGTGAAGCTTTCTTT. It translates to CASGRRLGEAFF.

V and J are TRBV21-1 and TRBJ1-1. TRBV21-1 is reported as a pseudogene. CDR3 length: 13 residues. The DNA for the CDR3 is TGTGCCAGCAGCAAATTGGGGAACACTGAAGCTTTCTTT. This codes for CASSKLGNTEAFF.

The V gene is TRBV28, the J gene TRBJ2-7; 10 nucleotides align to TRBD2. Germline values: CDR1 MDHEN, CDR2 SYDVKM. This CDR3 comprises 12 residues. The CDR3 nucleotides are TGTGCTTCCGAGCGGGAGGGAGGCGAGCAGTACTTC. This codes for CASEREGGEQYF. Supplemented by reference TRBV28 and TRBJ2-7, the full variable domain reads DVKVTQSSRYLVKRTGEKVFLECVQDMDHENMFWYRQDPGLGLRLIYFSYDVKMKEKGDIPEGYSVSREKKERFSLILESASTNQTSMYLCASEREGGEQYFGPGTRLTVT.

This chain uses TRBV7-2 with TRBJ1-2, with TRBD1 matching 7 bases. With V trimmed by 0 bases and J by 4 bases, 5 bases remained unmatched. The CDR3 totals 15 residues. CDR1 and CDR2 from the germline V gene are SGHTA and FQGNSA. CDR3 sequence: CASSLAGQNVYGYTF. DNA for the CDR3: TGTGCCAGCAGCTTAGCGGGACAGAACGTCTATGGCTACACCTTC. The entire variable domain, with the rest obtained from reference TRBV7-2 and TRBJ1-2, is as follows: GAGVSQSPSNKVTEKGKDVELRCDPISGHTALYWYRQSLGQGLEFLIYFQGNSAPDKSGLPSDRFSAERTGGSVSTLTIQRTQQEDSAVYLCASSLAGQNVYGYTFGSGTRLTVV.

V is TRBV18 and J is TRBJ2-1; 14 bases are a match to TRBD2. CDR1 and CDR2 from the germline V gene are KGHSH and LQKENI. J lost 9 bases, V lost 4 bases, and 20 bases had no gene match. CDR3 length: 20 amino acids. CDR3 in amino acids: CASSLRQPGLAGERVVEQFF. CDR3 DNA: TGTGCCAGCTCACTGAGACAGCCGGGACTAGCGGGAGAAAGGGTTGTTGAGCAGTTCTTC.

The chain recombines TRBV5-5 with TRBJ2-7; perhaps TRBD2 as D (5 bases). This CDR3 contains 16 residues. Germline V CDR1 and CDR2: SGHKS, YYEKEE (reference sequence). Trimming took off 0 bases at V and 3 bases at J, with 16 bases between the two ends. The CDR3 bases are TGTGCCAGCAGCTTGGTACCACGGACTGGTGTCTACGAGCAGTACTTC. Protein product: CASSLVPRTGVYEQYF.

V usage is TRBV10-2 and J usage is TRBJ1-1, with 7 bases aligning to TRBD1. The V gene's germline CDR1 is WSHSY and CDR2 SAAADI. With V trimmed by 3 bases and J by 5 bases, 9 bases remained unmatched. The CDR3 runs 15 residues. The CDR3 reads CASSDQDPGGTEAFF. The CDR3 DNA is TGCGCCAGCAGTGATCAGGATCCAGGGGGGACTGAAGCTTTCTTT.

The chain is built from TRBV6-6 and TRBJ2-5; 9 nucleotides line up with TRBD2. The J call may be incorrect, as the DNA end agrees better with TRBJ2-7. The length of the CDR3 is 13 residues. Germline-derived CDR1 and CDR2 are MNHNY and SVGAGI (reference sequence). CDR3 bases: TGTGCCAGCAGGAGTGCGGGGGGGAGCGAGCAGTACTTC. Translated: CASRSAGGSEQYF.

In nucleotides, the CDR3 is TGTGCCAGCAGTCTGGGTGGACAAAGCACAGATACGCAGTATTTT. This codes for CASSLGGQSTDTQYF. The chain combines TRBV6-4 with TRBJ2-3; tentative D call: TRBD1 (5 bases). Germline assignment: CDR1 MRHNA and CDR2 SNTAGT. The CDR3 spans 15 residues. V gave up 5 bases and J gave up 0 bases, with 12 bases separating them.

The V gene is TRBV28, the J gene TRBJ2-3; 9 nucleotides align to TRBD1. This CDR3 contains 15 residues. Germline-derived CDR1 and CDR2 are MDHEN and SYDVKM. J was trimmed by 2 bases and V by 7 bases; bases with no gene match: 7. DNA of the CDR3: TGTGCCAGCAAGGGACAGGGATTATCCACAGATACGCAGTATTTT. Translating it yields CASKGQGLSTDTQYF.

This chain links TRBV19 with TRBJ2-1; 11 nucleotides align to TRBD2. The CDR3 loop spans 14 amino acids. Germline V gene sequence: CDR1 LNHDA, CDR2 SQIVND (reference sequence). V was pared by 8 bases and J by 7 bases, with 7 bases of the junction left unmatched. CDR3 in DNA: TGTGCCAGTTTAGCGGGAGGGCCAAGGAATGAGCAGTTCTTC. Translating gives CASLAGGPRNEQFF.